A selection of T cell receptor beta chains follows, all from one sample in a study of cytomegalovirus exposure and HLA in healthy donors. Sequencing was performed with immunoSEQ multiplex PCR; in TCRdb, only in-frame clones are kept and a portion is missing. Among about 170,000 clones listed, 80% to 90% were seen once. Input material: PBMCs. These receptors were obtained from a man aged 18 to 30 in good health and CMV-seropositive. Both conserved end residues are part of each CDR3. A D gene is named only where the DNA matches it firmly. A clone size is listed for some rows: how often the clone was seen (once, few, many), or a class if it is expanded.

j_gene,abundance,v_gene,d_gene,CDR3nt,CDR3aa
TRBJ2-2,-,TRBV7-9,TRBD2,TGTGCCAGCAGCGATATACTAGCGTCCACCGGGGAGCTGTTTTTT,CASSDILASTGELFF
TRBJ2-2,-,TRBV7-2,TRBD1,TGTGCCAGCAGCACCCCCGGGGACAGATTCACCGGGGAGCTGTTTTTT,CASSTPGDRFTGELFF
TRBJ1-2,-,TRBV30,-,TGTGCCAAAGACACAAACTATGGCTACACCTTC,CAKDTNYGYTF
TRBJ1-4,-,TRBV10-3,TRBD1,TGTGCCATCAGTGACCCGGGACAGGGAACTGAAAAACTGTTTTTT,CAISDPGQGTEKLFF
TRBJ2-2,-,TRBV12-5,-,TGTGCTAGTGCTTTGGTACAGGCAGGACCTAACACCGGGGAGCTGTTTTTT,CASALVQAGPNTGELFF
TRBJ1-1,-,TRBV15,-,TGTGCCACCAGCAGAGAAAGCTTACTAATGAACACTGAAGCTTTCTTT,CATSRESLLMNTEAFF
TRBJ1-1,-,TRBV19,TRBD1,TGTGCCACCTCGACCACAGACAGGGACACTGAAGCTTTCTTT,CATSTTDRDTEAFF
TRBJ2-1,-,TRBV27,-,TGTGCCAGCAGTTTCCGTCTTGTTAGTATAAGCTCCTACAATGAGCAGTTCTTC,CASSFRLVSISSYNEQFF
TRBJ2-3,few,TRBV5-1,TRBD2,TGCGCCAGCAGCTTGGCAACTAGCGACACAGATACGCAGTATTTT,CASSLATSDTDTQYF
TRBJ2-3,-,TRBV4-3,TRBD2,TGCGCCAGCAGCCAAGCTTCTAGCGGGGGGGCAGCAGATACGCAGTATTTT,CASSQASSGGAADTQYF
TRBJ1-2,-,TRBV7-9,TRBD1,TGTGCCAGCAGCCGCGGACAGGGAGAGGCTGGCTACACCTTC,CASSRGQGEAGYTF
TRBJ1-3,-,TRBV6-5,-,TGTGCCAGCACCTTAGACAAGAGCTCTGGAAACACCATATATTTT,CASTLDKSSGNTIYF
TRBJ2-1,few,TRBV4-3,-,TGCGCCAGCAGCCAAGGGGCAGGGCGGAATGAGCAGTTCTTC,CASSQGAGRNEQFF
TRBJ2-1,-,TRBV9,-,TGTGCCAGCAGCGTAGGAGTGGTCAATGAGCAGTTCTTC,CASSVGVVNEQFF
TRBJ1-5,-,TRBV27,-,TGTGCCAGCAGTTACGGGAGGAACAATCAGCCCCAGCATTTT,CASSYGRNNQPQHF
TRBJ2-5,once,TRBV7-2,TRBD2,TGTGCCAGCAGCCCACGAATAAGCGGGGCTTGGGAGACCCAGTACTTC,CASSPRISGAWETQYF
TRBJ2-7,-,TRBV7-2,TRBD2,TGTGCCAGCAGCGCATTAGGGAGGGCAGGTTACGAGCAGTACTTC,CASSALGRAGYEQYF
TRBJ2-2,-,TRBV6-6,TRBD1,TGTGCCAGCAGTAGGGACAGGGCGAACACCGGGGAGCTGTTTTTT,CASSRDRANTGELFF
TRBJ2-3,-,TRBV7-2,-,TGTGCCAGCAGCCTCCAGGTCACAGATACGCAGTATTTT,CASSLQVTDTQYF
TRBJ1-1,-,TRBV19,-,TGTGCCAGTAGTATGCCCCAGGAGGGTATTGAAGCTTTCTTT,CASSMPQEGIEAFF
TRBJ1-2,-,TRBV9,-,TGTGCCAGCAGCGTACTCCCGGGTGAGGGCTACACCTTC,CASSVLPGEGYTF
TRBJ1-5,-,TRBV6-5,TRBD1,TGTGCCAGCAGCCGTTACAGGGGAGATCATCAGCCCCAGCATTTT,CASSRYRGDHQPQHF
TRBJ2-3,-,TRBV11-2,TRBD2,TGTGCCAGCAGCCTCCCTAGCGGGGGGCTCCGGGATACGCAGTATTTT,CASSLPSGGLRDTQYF
TRBJ2-7,-,TRBV4-1,-,TGCGCCAGCAGCCAAGTCGTGGGGCCAGACGAGCAGTACTTC,CASSQVVGPDEQYF
TRBJ1-5,-,TRBV6-6,-,TGTGCCAGCAGAACATACAGGGAATCCTTCAATCAGCCCCAGCATTTT,CASRTYRESFNQPQHF
TRBJ2-5,-,TRBV18,-,TGTGCCAGCTCACCAATCGTAAGGGGGTCTAGCGGCGGGAAGGGAGAGACCCAGTACTTC,CASSPIVRGSSGGKGETQYF
TRBJ1-1,-,TRBV4-3,TRBD1,TGCGCCGGCAGCCAAGGACAGGGGAACACTGAAGCTTTCTTT,CAGSQGQGNTEAFF
TRBJ2-3,-,TRBV19,TRBD2,TGTGCCAGTAGTTTCTGGAGCGGGGGGACAGATACGCAGTATTTT,CASSFWSGGTDTQYF
TRBJ2-2,-,TRBV9,TRBD1,TGTGCCAGCAGCGTAGGATCAGGGACAGGGACTTCCGGGGAGCTGTTTTTT,CASSVGSGTGTSGELFF
TRBJ2-2,once,TRBV5-1,TRBD1,TGCGCCAGCAGACCAGGGGACAGGGGACCAACCGGGGAGCTGTTTTTT,CASRPGDRGPTGELFF
TRBJ2-7,-,TRBV2,TRBD2,TGTGCCAGCAGTGAAGGGACTAGCGGGGTCGAGCAGTACTTC,CASSEGTSGVEQYF
TRBJ2-7,-,TRBV7-2,-,TGTGCCAGCAGCCCACAATCAGGGGCAACCTACTCCGAGCAGTACTTC,CASSPQSGATYSEQYF
TRBJ2-3,once,TRBV9,TRBD2,TGTGCCAGCAGCGAGGGAAGCGGGGGGTACACAGATACGCAGTATTTT,CASSEGSGGYTDTQYF
TRBJ2-1,-,TRBV15,TRBD2,TGTGCCACCAGCAGAGCTAGCGGGGGGGTTAATGAGCAGTTCTTC,CATSRASGGVNEQFF
TRBJ1-2,-,TRBV10-3,-,TGTGCCATCAGTGAGACAGGAGTCTATGGCTACACCTTC,CAISETGVYGYTF
TRBJ2-7,-,TRBV7-9,-,TGTGCCAGCAGCCCACCGGGGAGCTCCTACGAGCAGTACTTC,CASSPPGSSYEQYF
TRBJ2-1,-,TRBV2,-,TGTGCCAGCAGGAACCGTGAAATGGGGGGGCAGTCCCCTATGGATGAGCAGTTCTTC,CASRNREMGGQSPMDEQFF
TRBJ2-2,-,TRBV27,TRBD2,TGTGCCAGCAGTCACACCATCGGGGGGACTGTCGGGGAGCTGTTTTTT,CASSHTIGGTVGELFF
TRBJ2-5,few,TRBV7-2,-,TGTGCCAGCAGCCCGGTACGGCAGGCCCTGGAGACCCAGTACTTC,CASSPVRQALETQYF
TRBJ2-1,-,TRBV5-1,-,TGCGCCAGCAGCTTGACAGCCTACAATGAGCAGTTCTTC,CASSLTAYNEQFF
TRBJ2-2,-,TRBV6-6,-,TGTGCCAGCAGCTTAGTACCAACCGGGGAGCTGTTTTTT,CASSLVPTGELFF
TRBJ1-1,-,TRBV19,TRBD1,TGTGCCAGTAGTATTAACAGGGGAAAGACTGAAGCTTTCTTT,CASSINRGKTEAFF
TRBJ1-5,-,TRBV5-1,TRBD1,TGCGCCAGCAGCTTAGGACAGGGGGATCAGCCCCAGCATTTT,CASSLGQGDQPQHF
TRBJ2-7,-,TRBV7-9,-,TGTGCCAGCAGCTTACAGGGCGGACCCTACGAGCAGTACTTC,CASSLQGGPYEQYF
TRBJ2-5,-,TRBV11-2,TRBD2,TGTGCCAGCAGGCAAACCGGGGGGGGAGAGACCCAGTACTTC,CASRQTGGGETQYF
TRBJ1-1,-,TRBV29-1,-,TGCAGCGTTGAAGATCGGGAGGGCACTGAAGCTTTCTTT,CSVEDREGTEAFF
TRBJ2-1,-,TRBV2,TRBD2,TGTGCCAGCATGGGGACTAGCGGGGCCTACAATGAGCAGTTCTTC,CASMGTSGAYNEQFF
TRBJ1-1,-,TRBV7-3,TRBD1,TGTGCCAGCAGCCAAACAGGGGACACTGAAGCTTTCTTT,CASSQTGDTEAFF
TRBJ1-2,-,TRBV11-2,TRBD1,TGTGCCAGCAGCGCCGGACAGGTTATGTATGGCTACACCTTC,CASSAGQVMYGYTF
TRBJ1-1,-,TRBV29-1,TRBD1,TGCAGCGTTGCAATCGACCGGGACAGGGTAAGGGGAGCTTTCTTT,CSVAIDRDRVRGAFF
TRBJ2-7,-,TRBV9,TRBD1,TGTGCCAGCAGCCAGGGGACAGGGGCGGACGAGCAGTACTTC,CASSQGTGADEQYF
TRBJ1-1,-,TRBV6-5,TRBD1,TGTGCCAGCAGCTTGCTTGGACAGGGCGAGGCTTTCTTT,CASSLLGQGEAFF
TRBJ1-1,once,TRBV19,TRBD1,TGTGCCAGTAGTACGAGACAGGGGAGGAACACTGAAGCTTTCTTT,CASSTRQGRNTEAFF
TRBJ1-3,-,TRBV6-4,-,TGTGCCAGCAGTGTTTTGTTGGGACATTTCTCTGGAAACACCATATATTTT,CASSVLLGHFSGNTIYF
TRBJ1-4,once,TRBV6-1,-,TGTGCCAGCAGACCCGTTCCCTTGGAGGGAAAACTGTTTTTT,CASRPVPLEGKLFF
TRBJ1-6,-,TRBV6-4,TRBD1,TGTGCCAGCAGAGCCGGGACAGGGAATTCACCCCTCCACTTT,CASRAGTGNSPLHF
TRBJ2-3,-,TRBV5-4,-,TGTGCCAGCAGCACCGACTTTTCTAGCACAGATACGCAGTATTTT,CASSTDFSSTDTQYF